This T cell receptor (beta chain) was sequenced in a study of regulatory T cells. Findings and caveats of the study: Shannon entropy was nonsignificantly lower in patient CD8+ T cells than control CD8+ cells. Patient repertoires had restricted TRB V-J pairs and skewed V and J usage, most in Tregs.

With regard to this clone: Antigen unknown.

All CD3G-deficient patients showed autoimmunity, more severe in two. The primer mix had 52 TRBV and 13 TRBJ primers. Profiled with immunoSEQ multiplex PCR; TCRdb holds only in-frame clones, not every one. The sample has more than 15,000 clones, 80% to 95% seen once. The germline V and J ends were trimmed by 6 bases and 1 base, with 12 bases remaining between them. CDR1 SEHNR and CDR2 FQNEAQ come from the germline V gene (reference sequence). This CDR3 comprises 15 residues. Material: CD8+ T cells sorted from blood. J is TRBJ2-2 and V is TRBV7-9; D might be TRBD2 (6 bases). The source of this sequence is a person in their late teens or twenties with CD3G deficiency. The CDR3 sequence: CASSPWRGNTGELFF. In DNA, the CDR3 is TGTGCCAGCAGTCCTTGGCGGGGGAACACCGGGGAGCTGTTTTTT.